These T cell receptor beta chains were read from a single sample in a study of blood T cell repertoires in COVID-19. Sequencing was performed with immunoSEQ multiplex PCR; in TCRdb, only in-frame clones are kept and a portion is missing. Among hundreds of thousands of clones listed, roughly four fifths were seen once. The sequenced sample was peripheral blood. The receptors stem from a woman of 80 years or more with acute or convalescent COVID-19. Each CDR3 is given with its conserved first and last residue. The order of the fields is clone size, V gene, D gene, J gene, CDR3 DNA, CDR3 protein. A D gene is named only where the DNA matches it firmly. Some rows have no size entry. The others give once, few or many, or a class for an expanded clone.

>-|TRBV4-2|-|TRBJ2-1
TGTGCCAGCAGCCCGACCGGGGGGACAATGCAGTTCTTC
CASSPTGGTMQFF
>-|TRBV9|-|TRBJ2-7
TGTGCCAGCAGCCCTAGCACTGGCGGACCCTCCTACGAGCAGTACTTC
CASSPSTGGPSYEQYF
>few|TRBV30|TRBD2|TRBJ2-7
TGTGCCTGGAGTGAGGGGACTAGCGAATACGAGCAGTACTTC
CAWSEGTSEYEQYF
>-|TRBV7-2|TRBD2|TRBJ2-7
TGTGCCAGCAGCAGCACTAGCGGACCCTACGAGCAGTACTTC
CASSSTSGPYEQYF
>-|TRBV5-1|-|TRBJ2-6
TGCGCCAGCAGCTTGGAGGGGGTGTCTGGGGCCAACGTCCTGACTTTC
CASSLEGVSGANVLTF
>-|TRBV6-5|-|TRBJ1-2
TGTGCCAGCAGTTACTCGGTAGATAATAACTATGGCTACACCTTC
CASSYSVDNNYGYTF
>-|TRBV7-2|-|TRBJ1-1
TGTGCCAGCAGTCCGATACCAGGGGCTGAAGCTTTCTTT
CASSPIPGAEAFF
>-|TRBV14|TRBD1|TRBJ2-7
TGTGCCAGCAGCCAGGCAACAGGGGGGCCCTACGAGCAGTACTTC
CASSQATGGPYEQYF
>-|TRBV9|TRBD2|TRBJ2-3
TGTGCCAGCAGCGTAGGCGGGGGGGGTGGAGATACGCAGTATTTT
CASSVGGGGGDTQYF
>-|TRBV3-1/TRBV3-2|-|TRBJ1-4
TGTGCCAGCAGCCAAGTACGGACAGCAACTAATGAAAAACTGTTTTTT
CASSQVRTATNEKLFF
>-|TRBV12-3/TRBV12-4|TRBD1|TRBJ2-1
TGTGCCAGCAGATTGACAGGGGCCAATGAGCAGTTCTTC
CASRLTGANEQFF
>once|TRBV7-3|-|TRBJ1-1
TGTGCCAGCAGCTTAATGGGAGACACTGAAGCTTTCTTT
CASSLMGDTEAFF
>-|TRBV27|-|TRBJ2-1
TGTGCCAGCAGTCCGTCCCGCGGGGTTCGTGAGCAGTTCTTC
CASSPSRGVREQFF
>once|TRBV9|TRBD2|TRBJ2-7
TGTGCCAGCAGCGTAGGTAATAGCGGGGGGACCTACGAGCAGTACTTC
CASSVGNSGGTYEQYF
>-|TRBV2|TRBD1|TRBJ2-7
TGTGCCAGCAGCAGGACAGGGGGTTTTTACGAGCAGTACTTC
CASSRTGGFYEQYF
>-|TRBV7-2|TRBD2|TRBJ2-7
TGTGCCAGCAGCCCAGACCGGACTAGCGTCTACGAGCAGTACTTC
CASSPDRTSVYEQYF
>-|TRBV15|TRBD2|TRBJ2-1
TGTGCCACCAGCAGAGGGACTAGCGGGAGCAATGAGCAGTTCTTC
CATSRGTSGSNEQFF
>-|TRBV5-1|TRBD2|TRBJ2-5
TGCGCCAGCAGCTCTAGCGGGGGGCACGGCGGGCAAGAGACCCAGTACTTC
CASSSSGGHGGQETQYF
>few|TRBV5-1|TRBD2|TRBJ2-2
TGCGCCAGCAGCTCCACCGGACTAGCGGGAGAACATACCGGGGAGCTGTTTTTT
CASSSTGLAGEHTGELFF
>-|TRBV7-2|TRBD1|TRBJ1-2
TGTGCCAGCAGCCCTTACTTGACAGGGGGACATGGCTACACCTTC
CASSPYLTGGHGYTF
>-|TRBV6-5|-|TRBJ1-5
TGTGCCAGCAGTTACGGGGAGACAGGCCCCCAGCATTTT
CASSYGETGPQHF
>-|TRBV21-1|-|TRBJ2-1
TGTGCCAGCAGCCAAGAGGAGGAGCGGGAGACGATCAATGAGCAGTTCTTC
CASSQEEERETINEQFF
>-|TRBV29-1|TRBD1|TRBJ2-7
TGCAGCACTATAGGGGGCAGGAACGAGCAGTACTTC
CSTIGGRNEQYF
>-|TRBV11-2|TRBD1|TRBJ1-1
TGTGCCAGCAGCTCAGATCCACAGGGGGGCACTGAAGCTTTCTTT
CASSSDPQGGTEAFF
>-|TRBV12-3/TRBV12-4|TRBD1|TRBJ2-1
TGTGCCAGCAGGACAGGGGGGTACAATGAGCAGTTCTTC
CASRTGGYNEQFF
>-|TRBV9|TRBD2|TRBJ2-3
TGTGCCAGCAGCGTCCGGACTAGCTGGGATGATACGCAGTATTTT
CASSVRTSWDDTQYF
>-|TRBV7-2|-|TRBJ1-1
TGTGCCAGCAGCTTCGCCCTAAACACTGAAGCTTTCTTT
CASSFALNTEAFF
>-|TRBV7-8|TRBD1|TRBJ2-7
TGTGCCAGCAGCCCCGACAGGGCCTACGAGCAGTACTTC
CASSPDRAYEQYF
>few|TRBV28|TRBD1|TRBJ1-1
TGTGCCAGCAGTTTGGGTCAGGGGGGCACTGAAGCTTTCTTT
CASSLGQGGTEAFF
>-|TRBV19|TRBD1|TRBJ2-2
TGTGCCAGTAGGATGGGACAGGGGCCAACCGGGGAGCTGTTTTTT
CASRMGQGPTGELFF
>-|TRBV4-2|-|TRBJ2-1
TGTGCCAGCAGCCAAGACCCGTCCCGACTAGGATCCTACAATGAGCAGTTCTTC
CASSQDPSRLGSYNEQFF
>-|TRBV12-3/TRBV12-4|-|TRBJ1-1
TGTGCCAGCAATTCCAACAGGTACACTGAAGCTTTCTTT
CASNSNRYTEAFF
>-|TRBV5-5|-|TRBJ1-1
TGTGCCAGCAGCTTGGATGACAGGCTCTTGAACACTGAAGCTTTCTTT
CASSLDDRLLNTEAFF
>-|TRBV25-1|TRBD1|TRBJ1-4
TGTGCCAGCAGTGAATCCGACAGGGGAATTGAAAAACTGTTTTTT
CASSESDRGIEKLFF
>-|TRBV11-2|-|TRBJ1-1
TGTGCCAGCAGCTTAGGGCCGAACACTGAAGCTTTCTTT
CASSLGPNTEAFF
>-|TRBV11-2|TRBD1|TRBJ1-6
TGTGCCAGCAGCTGGACAGGATATAATTCACCCCTCCACTTT
CASSWTGYNSPLHF